This TCR beta chain came from a study of cytomegalovirus exposure and HLA in healthy donors. The ends were cut back, 1 base at V and 7 bases at J, with 12 bases in the middle. The germline V gene has CDR1 SGHDT and CDR2 YYEEEE. CDR3 length: 13 residues. Use of 60 Vbeta and 13 Jbeta primers characterized the PCR. TCRdb keeps only in-frame clones here, not all; method: immunoSEQ multiplex PCR. The table lists around 150,000 clones, about 74% of them singletons. V usage is TRBV5-6 and J usage is TRBJ2-7; D unresolved. The source material was PBMCs. The receptor was isolated from a man aged 25-45 years in good health and CMV-seronegative. CDR3 amino acids: CASSLYSFREQYF. CDR3 nucleotides: TGTGCCAGCAGCTTGTATTCCTTTCGGGAGCAGTACTTC. The full variable domain, its missing parts supplied by reference TRBV5-6 and TRBJ2-7, is DAGVTQSPTHLIKTRGQQVTLRCSPKSGHDTVSWYQQALGQGPQFIFQYYEEEERQRGNFPDRFSGHQFPNYSSELNVNALLLGDSALYLCASSLYSFREQYFGPGTRLTVT.